This T cell receptor beta chain emerged from a study of blood T cell repertoires in COVID-19. From germline, CDR1 is DFQATT and CDR2 SNEGSKA (reference sequence). Trimming cost V 5 bases and J 4 bases, with 6 bases left between them. This CDR3 region has 11 residues. In the study's own analysis: Nucleated cell number was recorded as an estimate derived from reference gene primer amplification. Assay: immunoSEQ multiplex PCR; the TCRdb copy retains only in-frame clones and omits some. That table supplies the V and J calls and clone size; D and trimming were determined from the DNA. The sample consists of approximately 460,000 clones, 89% of them appearing once. Seattle patient enrollment occurred during active infection, with longitudinal follow-up thereafter.

The receptor's source is a man aged 18 to 29 with COVID-19, enrolled during active disease. The source material was peripheral blood. J is TRBJ2-1 and V is TRBV20-1; tentatively, D is TRBD2 (5 bases). The CDR3 DNA reads TGCAGTGCTGGGAGATACAATGAGCAGTTCTTC. This translates into CSAGRYNEQFF.